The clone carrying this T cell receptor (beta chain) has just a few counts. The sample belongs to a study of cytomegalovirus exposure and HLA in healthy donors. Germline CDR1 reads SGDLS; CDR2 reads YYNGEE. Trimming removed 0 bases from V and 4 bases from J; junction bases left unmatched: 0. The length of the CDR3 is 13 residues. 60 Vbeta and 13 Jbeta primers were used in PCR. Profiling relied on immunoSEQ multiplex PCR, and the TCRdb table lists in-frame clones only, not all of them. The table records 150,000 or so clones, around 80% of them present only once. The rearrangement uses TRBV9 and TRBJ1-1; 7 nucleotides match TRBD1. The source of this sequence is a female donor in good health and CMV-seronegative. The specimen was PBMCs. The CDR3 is CASSVGQGTEAFF. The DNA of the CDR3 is TGTGCCAGCAGCGTAGGACAGGGCACTGAAGCTTTCTTT.